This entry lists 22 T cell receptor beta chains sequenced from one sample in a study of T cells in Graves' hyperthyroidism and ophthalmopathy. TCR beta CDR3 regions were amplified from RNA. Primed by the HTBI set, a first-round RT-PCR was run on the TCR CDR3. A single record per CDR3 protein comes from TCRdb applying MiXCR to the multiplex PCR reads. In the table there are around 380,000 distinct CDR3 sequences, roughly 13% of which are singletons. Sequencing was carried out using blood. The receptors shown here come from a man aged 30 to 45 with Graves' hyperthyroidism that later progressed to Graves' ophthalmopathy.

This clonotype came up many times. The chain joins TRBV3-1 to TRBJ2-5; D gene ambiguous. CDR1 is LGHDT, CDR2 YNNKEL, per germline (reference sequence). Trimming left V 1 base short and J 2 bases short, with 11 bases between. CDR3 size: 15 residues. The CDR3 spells CASSQGIALQETQYF. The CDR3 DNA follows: TGTGCCAGCAGCCAAGGTATCGCCCTACAAGAGACCCAGTACTTC.

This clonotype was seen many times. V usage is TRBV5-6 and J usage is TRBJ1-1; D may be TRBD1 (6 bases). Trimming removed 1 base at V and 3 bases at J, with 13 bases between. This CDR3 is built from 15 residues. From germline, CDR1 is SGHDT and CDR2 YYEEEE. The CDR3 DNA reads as TGTGCCAGCAGCTTGTTTCTGGGGGCGCACACTGAAGCTTTCTTT. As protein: CASSLFLGAHTEAFF.

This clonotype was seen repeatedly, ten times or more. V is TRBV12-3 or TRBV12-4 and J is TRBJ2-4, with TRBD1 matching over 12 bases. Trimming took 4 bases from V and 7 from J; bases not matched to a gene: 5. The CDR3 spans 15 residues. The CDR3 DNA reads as TGTGCCAGCAGTTGGACGGGACAGGGGGCTAACATTCAGTACTTC. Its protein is CASSWTGQGANIQYF.

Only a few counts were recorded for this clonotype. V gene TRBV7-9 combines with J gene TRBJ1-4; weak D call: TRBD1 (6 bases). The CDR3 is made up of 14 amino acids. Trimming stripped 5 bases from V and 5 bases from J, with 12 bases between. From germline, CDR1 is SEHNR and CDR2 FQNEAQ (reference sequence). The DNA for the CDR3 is TGTGCCAGCAGCCCACAGGGAAGGAATGAAAAACTGTTTTTT. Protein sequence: CASSPQGRNEKLFF.

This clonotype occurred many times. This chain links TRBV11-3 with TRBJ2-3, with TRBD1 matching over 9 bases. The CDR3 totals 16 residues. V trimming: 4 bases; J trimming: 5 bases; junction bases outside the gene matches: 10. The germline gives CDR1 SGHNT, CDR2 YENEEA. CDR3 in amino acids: CASSSRQGVLLDTQYF. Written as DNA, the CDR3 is TGTGCCAGCAGCTCCCGACAGGGGGTCTTGTTAGATACGCAGTATTTT.

DNA for the CDR3: TGCGCCAGCAGCCAAGCAAGTTTGGGGCCCCAGGAGACCCAGTACTTC. This translates into CASSQASLGPQETQYF. The chain carries TRBV4-1 and TRBJ2-5; weak D call: TRBD1 (5 bases). Trimming took 1 base from V and 5 from J, leaving 17 bases between them. Germline CDR1 reads MGHRA; CDR2 reads YSYEKL. The CDR3 is 16 residues long.

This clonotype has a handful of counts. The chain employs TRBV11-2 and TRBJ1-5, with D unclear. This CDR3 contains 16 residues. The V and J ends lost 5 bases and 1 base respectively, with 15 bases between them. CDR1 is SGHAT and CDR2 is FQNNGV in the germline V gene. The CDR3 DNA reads TGTGCCAGCAGCCCCAATCAGGCAGGCAGCAATCAGCCCCAGCATTTT. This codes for CASSPNQAGSNQPQHF. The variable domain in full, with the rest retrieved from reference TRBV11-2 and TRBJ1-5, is EAGVAQSPRYKIIEKRQSVAFWCNPISGHATLYWYQQILGQGPKLLIQFQNNGVVDDSQLPKDRFSAERLKGVDSTLKIQPAKLEDSAVYLCASSPNQAGSNQPQHFGDGTRLSIL.

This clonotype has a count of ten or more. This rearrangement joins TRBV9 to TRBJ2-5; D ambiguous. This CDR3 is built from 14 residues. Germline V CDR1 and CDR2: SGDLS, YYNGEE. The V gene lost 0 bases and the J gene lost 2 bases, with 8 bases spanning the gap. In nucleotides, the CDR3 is TGTGCCAGCAGCGTAGATCCGACACAAGAGACCCAGTACTTC. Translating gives CASSVDPTQETQYF.

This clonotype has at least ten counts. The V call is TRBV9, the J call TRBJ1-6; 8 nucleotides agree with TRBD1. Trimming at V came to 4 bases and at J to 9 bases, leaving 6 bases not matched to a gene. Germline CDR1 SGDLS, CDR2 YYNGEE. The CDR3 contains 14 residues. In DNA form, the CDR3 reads TGTGCCAGCAGCACACAGGGGGTGGTTTCACCCCTCCACTTT. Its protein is CASSTQGVVSPLHF.

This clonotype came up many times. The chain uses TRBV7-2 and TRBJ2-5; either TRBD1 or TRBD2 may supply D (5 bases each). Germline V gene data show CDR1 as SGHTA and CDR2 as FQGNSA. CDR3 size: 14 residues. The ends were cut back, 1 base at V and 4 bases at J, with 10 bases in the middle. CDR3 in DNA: TGTGCCAGCAGCTTAGACATGGGACGAGAGACCCAGTACTTC. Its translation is CASSLDMGRETQYF.

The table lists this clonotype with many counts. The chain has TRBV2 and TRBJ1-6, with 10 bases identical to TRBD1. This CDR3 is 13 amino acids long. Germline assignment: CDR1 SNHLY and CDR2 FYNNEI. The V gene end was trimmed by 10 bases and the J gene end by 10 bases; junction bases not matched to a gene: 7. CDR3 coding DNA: TGTGCCACCCGGGGGACAGGGGTCTCACCCCTCCACTTT. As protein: CATRGTGVSPLHF.

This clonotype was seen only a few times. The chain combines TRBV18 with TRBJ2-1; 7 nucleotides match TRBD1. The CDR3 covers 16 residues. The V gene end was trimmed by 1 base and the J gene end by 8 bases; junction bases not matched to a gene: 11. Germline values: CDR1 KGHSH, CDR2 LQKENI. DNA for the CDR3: TGTGCCAGCTCACCACTCCTGTCAGGGGGTACCTATGAGCAGTTCTTC. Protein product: CASSPLLSGGTYEQFF.

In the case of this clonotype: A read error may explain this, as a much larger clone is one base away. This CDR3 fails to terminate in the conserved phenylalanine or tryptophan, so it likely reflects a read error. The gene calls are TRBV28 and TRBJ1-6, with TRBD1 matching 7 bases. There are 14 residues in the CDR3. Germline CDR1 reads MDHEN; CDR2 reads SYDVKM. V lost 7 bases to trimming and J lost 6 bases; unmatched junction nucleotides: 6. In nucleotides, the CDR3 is TGTGCCAGCACCAGACAGGGTGGTAATTCACCCCTCCACTCT. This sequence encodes CASTRQGGNSPLHS.

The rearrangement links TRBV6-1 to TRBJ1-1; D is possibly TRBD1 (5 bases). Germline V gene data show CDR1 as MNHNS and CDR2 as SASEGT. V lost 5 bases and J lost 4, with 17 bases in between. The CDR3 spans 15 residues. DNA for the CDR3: TGTGCCAGCAGTAACAACCGGGGGACGAGCACTGAAGCTTTCTTT. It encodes CASSNNRGTSTEAFF.

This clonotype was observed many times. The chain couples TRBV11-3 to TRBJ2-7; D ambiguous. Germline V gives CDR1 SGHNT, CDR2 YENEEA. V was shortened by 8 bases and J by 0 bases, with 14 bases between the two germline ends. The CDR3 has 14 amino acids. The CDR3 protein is CASRKGRNSYEQYF. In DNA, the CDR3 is TGTGCCAGCCGCAAAGGTCGAAACTCCTACGAGCAGTACTTC.

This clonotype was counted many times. The CDR3 nucleotides are TGTGCCAGCAGTCGTAAATCTCGGGGATCTGAAGCTTTCTTT. Translating gives CASSRKSRGSEAFF. The V call is TRBV12-3 or TRBV12-4, the J call TRBJ1-1; no clear D gene. The ends were cut back, 5 bases at V and 6 bases at J, with 16 bases in the middle. The CDR3 is 14 amino acids.

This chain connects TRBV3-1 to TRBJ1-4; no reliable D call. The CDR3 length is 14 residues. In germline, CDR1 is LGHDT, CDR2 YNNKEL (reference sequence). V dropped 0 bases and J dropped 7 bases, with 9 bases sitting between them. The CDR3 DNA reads TGTGCCAGCAGCCAAGATGGTATCACTGAAAAACTGTTTTTT. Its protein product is CASSQDGITEKLFF. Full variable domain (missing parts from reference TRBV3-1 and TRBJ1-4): DTAVSQTPKYLVTQMGNDKSIKCEQNLGHDTMYWYKQDSKKFLKIMFSYNNKELIINETVPNRFSPKSPDKAHLNLHINSLELGDSAVYFCASSQDGITEKLFFGSGTQLSVL.

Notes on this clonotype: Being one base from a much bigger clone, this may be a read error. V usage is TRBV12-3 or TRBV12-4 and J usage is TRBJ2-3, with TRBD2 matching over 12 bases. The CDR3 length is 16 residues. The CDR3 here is CASSTLAGGPGDAQYF. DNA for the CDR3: TGTGCCAGCAGTACCCTAGCGGGGGGGCCCGGAGATGCGCAGTATTTT.

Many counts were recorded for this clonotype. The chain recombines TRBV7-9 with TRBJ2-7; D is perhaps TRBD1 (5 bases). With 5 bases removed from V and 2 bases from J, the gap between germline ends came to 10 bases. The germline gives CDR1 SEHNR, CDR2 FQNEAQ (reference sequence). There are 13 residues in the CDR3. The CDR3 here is CASSPDTPYEQYF. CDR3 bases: TGTGCCAGCAGCCCGGACACCCCCTACGAGCAGTACTTC.

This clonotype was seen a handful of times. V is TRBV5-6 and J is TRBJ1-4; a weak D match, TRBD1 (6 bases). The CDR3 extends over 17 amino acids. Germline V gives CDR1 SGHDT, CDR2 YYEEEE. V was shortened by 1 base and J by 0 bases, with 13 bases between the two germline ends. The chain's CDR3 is CASSLRQGHATNEKLFF. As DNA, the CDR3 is TGTGCCAGCAGCTTGAGGCAGGGACATGCAACTAATGAAAAACTGTTTTTT.

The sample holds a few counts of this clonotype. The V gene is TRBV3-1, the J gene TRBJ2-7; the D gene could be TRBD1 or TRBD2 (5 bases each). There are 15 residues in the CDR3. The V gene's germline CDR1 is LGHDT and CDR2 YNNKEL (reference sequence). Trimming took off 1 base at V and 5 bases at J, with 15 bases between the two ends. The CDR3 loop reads CASSQVRDGPHEQYF. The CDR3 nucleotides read TGTGCCAGCAGCCAAGTCCGGGACGGGCCTCACGAGCAGTACTTC.

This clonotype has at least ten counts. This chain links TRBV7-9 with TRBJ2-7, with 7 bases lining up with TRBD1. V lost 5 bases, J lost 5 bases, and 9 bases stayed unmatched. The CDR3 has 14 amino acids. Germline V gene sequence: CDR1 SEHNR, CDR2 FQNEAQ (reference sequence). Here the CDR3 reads CASSADGQVNEQYF. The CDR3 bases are TGTGCCAGCAGCGCAGACGGACAGGTGAACGAGCAGTACTTC.